The 30 T cell receptor beta chains in this list originate from one sample, sequenced in a study of T cell repertoires in cytomegalovirus infection. One entry per CDR3 protein, called by TCRdb with MiXCR from the reads. The data contain 44,000 or so distinct CDR3 sequences, 20% to 25% of them singletons. For these TCRs, the target antigens are not known. This specimen was CD8+ T cells from cultured PBMCs, taken from culture after CMV antigen stimulation. Source of these receptors: a human donor in good health (CMV status not recorded). Some clones in this sample may be carry-over from other donors' samples.

This clonotype was picked up a small number of times. The V gene is TRBV7-2, the J gene TRBJ2-1; D unclear. Germline values: CDR1 SGHTA, CDR2 FQGNSA. The CDR3 sequence is 11 residues long. Trimming removed 5 bases from V and 9 bases from J, with 8 bases in between. The CDR3 DNA reads TGTGCCAGCAGCGATCTTTTTGAGCAGTTCTTC. Protein: CASSDLFEQFF.

The chain links TRBV7-2 to TRBJ2-3, with a possible D match to TRBD2 (6 bases). The CDR3 runs 15 residues. Trimming stripped 5 bases from V and 5 bases from J, with 17 bases between. CDR1 is SGHTA, CDR2 FQGNSA, per germline. CDR3 in DNA: TGTGCCAGCAGCCCGGGGGAGGAGGGCCTAGATACGCAGTATTTT. It is translated as CASSPGEEGLDTQYF.

The chain employs TRBV15 and TRBJ1-1; D is unresolved. The CDR3 consists of 12 residues. Trimming shortened V by 6 bases and J by 0 bases, and 5 bases separated the two germline ends. The V gene's germline CDR1 is LNHNV and CDR2 YYDKDF (reference sequence). DNA for the CDR3: TGTGCCACCAGTTTAATGAACACTGAAGCTTTCTTT. It is translated as CATSLMNTEAFF.

The chain carries TRBV19 and TRBJ2-7; tentatively, D is TRBD1 or TRBD2 (5 bases each). V shed 5 bases and J shed 9 bases, with 23 bases lying between them. The germline V gene encodes CDR1 LNHDA and CDR2 SQIVND (reference sequence). This CDR3 has 15 amino acids. The CDR3 DNA sequence: TGTGCCAGTAGTGATGAAAGGGACGAACTTACCGGGCAGTACTTC. Its protein product is CASSDERDELTGQYF.

With regard to this clonotype: The conserved final phenylalanine or tryptophan is absent from the CDR3, which likely points to a read error. It is unclear where the CDR3 begins or ends on the DNA, so no DNA is shown, and the CDR3 is as TCRdb lists it. This chain uses TRBV7-2 with TRBJ2-7; TRBD2 is the table's D call, not checked against the DNA. The CDR3 totals 12 residues, both ends included. The germline V gene has CDR1 SGHTA and CDR2 FQGNSA. The CDR3: CASSPRTTGFTL.

This rearrangement joins TRBV11-2 to TRBJ2-7; D remains unclear. The CDR3 is made up of 12 amino acids. The V gene lost 2 bases and the J gene lost 6 bases, with 8 bases spanning the gap. The germline CDR1 and CDR2 sequences are SGHAT and FQNNGV. The CDR3 DNA is TGTGCCAGCAGCTTAATCAACAGCGAGCAGTACTTC. This translates into CASSLINSEQYF.

V is TRBV7-2 and J is TRBJ2-1; maybe TRBD2 (5 bases). Trimming took 4 bases from V and 10 from J, leaving 11 bases between them. The CDR3 length is 12 residues. From germline, CDR1 is SGHTA and CDR2 FQGNSA. CDR3 coding DNA: TGTGCCAGCAGCTGGAGGAACGGGGAGCAGTTCTTC. Translated: CASSWRNGEQFF.

This clonotype turned up a few times. The chain couples TRBV6-6 to TRBJ1-5, with 9 bases fitting TRBD1. In germline, CDR1 is MNHNY, CDR2 SVGAGI (reference sequence). Trimming cost V 3 bases and J 9 bases; bases outside gene matches: 6. This CDR3 comprises 14 residues. DNA for the CDR3: TGTGCCAGCAGTTATGGGACAGGGATGGGGCCCCAGCATTTT. Amino acid sequence: CASSYGTGMGPQHF.

The rearrangement joins TRBV4-1 to TRBJ1-1; D is undetermined. This CDR3 region has 16 residues. V gave up 1 base and J gave up 9 bases, with 21 bases separating them. Germline V gene sequence: CDR1 MGHRA, CDR2 YSYEKL. The CDR3 DNA follows: TGCGCCAGCAGCCAAGGAATGAGGGATGACGATAGTAAAGCTTTCTTT. It is translated as CASSQGMRDDDSKAFF.

This clonotype showed up just a few times. The chain couples TRBV6-5 to TRBJ2-7, with D perhaps TRBD1 (6 bases). The CDR3 spans 15 residues. The germline CDR1 and CDR2 sequences are MNHEY and SVGAGI. Trimming removed 5 bases at V and 3 bases at J, with 17 bases between. DNA for the CDR3: TGTGCCAGCAGTCTCGCCCCGGGACATTACTACGAGCAGTACTTC. It encodes CASSLAPGHYYEQYF.

The chain couples TRBV12-5 to TRBJ2-1; D remains unclear. Germline V gene sequence: CDR1 LGHNT, CDR2 FRNRAP. V was shortened by 1 base and J by 5 bases, with 3 bases between the two germline ends. This CDR3 is built from 12 residues. The CDR3 here is CASGLGNNEQFF. As DNA, the CDR3 is TGTGCTAGTGGTTTGGGTAACAATGAGCAGTTCTTC.

The chain is built from TRBV27 and TRBJ1-5, with D unresolved. V was clipped by 0 bases and J by 4 bases, with 4 bases between them. CDR1 is MNHEY, CDR2 SMNVEV, per germline (reference sequence). The CDR3 is made up of 13 amino acids. CDR3 residues: CASSLSENQPQHF. CDR3 DNA: TGTGCCAGCAGTTTATCCGAAAATCAGCCCCAGCATTTT.

The gene calls are TRBV7-2 and TRBJ1-4; 8 nucleotides align to TRBD1. Per germline, CDR1 SGHTA and CDR2 FQGNSA. The ends lost 1 base at V and 4 bases at J; junction bases unmatched: 5. The CDR3 totals 16 residues. CDR3 in DNA: TGTGCCAGCAGCTTAGGGACAGGGCACGATAATGAAAAACTGTTTTTT. Its translation: CASSLGTGHDNEKLFF. Looking up the rest from reference TRBV7-2 and TRBJ1-4 gives the full variable domain: GAGVSQSPSNKVTEKGKDVELRCDPISGHTALYWYRQSLGQGLEFLIYFQGNSAPDKSGLPSDRFSAERTGGSVSTLTIQRTQQEDSAVYLCASSLGTGHDNEKLFFGSGTQLSVL.

The V call is TRBV7-8, the J call TRBJ2-1, with TRBD2 matching over 10 bases. Germline lookup yields CDR1 SGHVS and CDR2 FQNEAQ. The CDR3 contains 15 residues. The V and J ends lost 5 bases and 5 bases, in that order; junction bases with no gene match: 6. CDR3 amino acids: CASSISGRTNNEQFF. DNA of the CDR3: TGTGCCAGCAGCATTAGCGGGAGGACCAACAATGAGCAGTTCTTC.

This clonotype was seen only a few times. The chain links TRBV7-2 to TRBJ2-7; the match to TRBD1 covers 11 bases. The CDR3 runs 15 residues. CDR1 SGHTA and CDR2 FQGNSA come from the germline V gene. V lost 5 bases and J lost 7; bases outside the gene matches: 10. In nucleotides, the CDR3 is TGTGCCAGCAGCCCCCGCCCGGGACAGGGGGGGGAGCAGTACTTC. The encoded protein is CASSPRPGQGGEQYF.

The V gene is TRBV5-1, the J gene TRBJ1-1; D ambiguous. Germline loops: CDR1 SGHRS, CDR2 YFSETQ. Trimming removed 0 bases from V and 1 base from J, with 10 bases in between. This CDR3 is 15 amino acids long. CDR3 nucleotide sequence: TGCGCCAGCAGCTTGGCCTCCCCAGAGAACACTGAAGCTTTCTTT. Amino acid sequence: CASSLASPENTEAFF.

V usage is TRBV7-8 and J usage is TRBJ2-1; perhaps TRBD1 as D (6 bases). V gave up 1 base and J gave up 6 bases, with 22 bases separating them. Germline loops: CDR1 SGHVS, CDR2 FQNEAQ. This CDR3 spans 18 amino acids. The CDR3 nucleotides are TGTGCCAGCAGCTTAGGTCCCAGGGGCCCGGGCGTAGGCAATGAGCAGTTCTTC. It translates to CASSLGPRGPGVGNEQFF.

The table lists this clonotype with a few counts. The V gene is TRBV9, the J gene TRBJ2-2; perhaps TRBD1 as D (6 bases). The V gene's germline CDR1 is SGDLS and CDR2 YYNGEE. Between the trimmed V and J ends, which lost 0 bases and 4 bases, there was a span of 19 bases. This CDR3 is 18 amino acids long. For the CDR3, the DNA is TGTGCCAGCAGCGTAGCGGACAGATCCATCAGGGGCACCGGGGAGCTGTTTTTT. Its translation: CASSVADRSIRGTGELFF.

This clonotype was counted a few times. This sequence joins TRBV29-1 and TRBJ2-2; D ambiguous. Germline CDR1 is SQVTM and CDR2 is ANQGSEA. The CDR3 covers 13 residues. CDR3 sequence (DNA): TGCACCGCCTTCAGGATGAACACCGGGGAGCTGTTTTTT. Translating it yields CTAFRMNTGELFF.

This clonotype has only a few counts. The rearrangement uses TRBV5-6 and TRBJ2-7, with a weak D call TRBD1 (6 bases). CDR3 length equals 14 residues. Germline V gives CDR1 SGHDT, CDR2 YYEEEE. V lost 1 base to trimming and J lost 4 bases, with 12 bases between them. The CDR3 is CASSLWTVSYEQYF. The DNA of the CDR3 is TGTGCCAGCAGCTTGTGGACAGTTAGTTACGAGCAGTACTTC.

This clonotype showed up just a few times. V and J are TRBV27 and TRBJ1-4, with D uncertain. The germline V gene has CDR1 MNHEY and CDR2 SMNVEV (reference sequence). This CDR3 contains 16 residues. V lost 5 bases, J lost 6 bases, and 19 bases lay in between. The CDR3 reads CASSPELGVLDEKLFF. The DNA of the CDR3 is TGTGCCAGCAGTCCCGAGCTTGGGGTTTTGGATGAAAAACTGTTTTTT.

This clonotype was recorded once. J is TRBJ1-6 and V is TRBV12-3 or TRBV12-4; 8 nucleotides align to TRBD1. The CDR3 has 18 residues. Losses at the gene ends were 4 bases for V and 0 bases for J; bases not matched to a gene: 8. The CDR3 protein is CASSSFTGGSSYNSPLHF. The CDR3, as DNA: TGTGCCAGCAGTTCTTTTACAGGGGGGAGCTCCTATAATTCACCCCTCCACTTT.

The V and J genes are TRBV20-1 and TRBJ2-5, with TRBD2 matching over 10 bases. Germline CDR1 is DFQATT and CDR2 is SNEGSKA (reference sequence). Germline trimming cut 1 base from V and 5 bases from J; bases unmatched to any gene: 7. This CDR3 is built from 15 residues. The CDR3 DNA sequence: TGCAGTGCTAGAGGAGCGGGAGGGGTTCGGGAGACCCAGTACTTC. This translates into CSARGAGGVRETQYF.

The chain links TRBV27 to TRBJ2-2; the D gene is possibly TRBD2 (6 bases). V was pared by 4 bases and J by 6 bases, with 15 bases between. The CDR3 covers 15 residues. The germline V gene encodes CDR1 MNHEY and CDR2 SMNVEV (reference sequence). CDR3 DNA sequence: TGTGCCAGCAGTTCTACTGGCGGGGAGGCCGGGGAGCTGTTTTTT. This encodes CASSSTGGEAGELFF.

This clonotype was seen a few times. The chain uses TRBV7-2 and TRBJ2-5; 7 bases are shared with TRBD1. Germline loops: CDR1 SGHTA, CDR2 FQGNSA. The V gene end was trimmed by 7 bases and the J gene end by 0 bases; junction bases not matched to a gene: 5. The CDR3 covers 14 residues. The CDR3 DNA follows: TGTGCCAGCACCTCGGACAGGTACCAAGAGACCCAGTACTTC. It is translated as CASTSDRYQETQYF. Full variable domain (remainder filled in from reference TRBV7-2 and TRBJ2-5): GAGVSQSPSNKVTEKGKDVELRCDPISGHTALYWYRQSLGQGLEFLIYFQGNSAPDKSGLPSDRFSAERTGGSVSTLTIQRTQQEDSAVYLCASTSDRYQETQYFGPGTRLLVL.

The chain has TRBV4-3 and TRBJ1-2; D perhaps matches TRBD1 (5 bases). CDR1 and CDR2 from the germline V gene are LGHNA and YSLEER. This CDR3 comprises 14 residues. V dropped 3 bases and J dropped 7 bases, with 15 bases sitting between them. The CDR3 sequence is CASSQTPGTGGYTF. In DNA, the CDR3 is TGCGCCAGCAGCCAGACCCCCGGGACTGGTGGCTACACCTTC.

This chain joins TRBV12-3 or TRBV12-4 and TRBJ1-2; no clear D gene. The CDR3 spans 15 residues. Deletions cut 3 bases from V and 4 bases from J, with 15 bases between. CDR3 in DNA: TGTGCCAGCAGTTTGGGTACGCCCGTAAGCTATGGCTACACCTTC. Amino acids: CASSLGTPVSYGYTF.

The rearrangement joins TRBV12-3 or TRBV12-4 to TRBJ2-7, with 10 bases fitting TRBD2. V dropped 5 bases and J dropped 4; count of bases not matched to a gene: 8. The CDR3 totals 15 residues. In nucleotides, the CDR3 is TGTGCCAGCAGTCCAGAGCGGGGGGGCTTTTACGAGCAGTACTTC. This translates into CASSPERGGFYEQYF.

This chain connects TRBV11-2 to TRBJ2-3; D unresolved. CDR3 length: 16 residues. The V end was cut by 4 bases, the J end by 0 bases, with 14 bases between. The germline V gene encodes CDR1 SGHAT and CDR2 FQNNGV. The CDR3 nucleotides read TGTGCCAGCAGCTCCCAGAGGACCGCTAGCACAGATACGCAGTATTTT. Translated, it gives CASSSQRTASTDTQYF.

The chain is built from TRBV6-1 and TRBJ1-4; perhaps TRBD1 as D (5 bases). Trimming took off 4 bases at V and 8 bases at J, with 17 bases between the two ends. This CDR3 contains 15 residues. Germline V gives CDR1 MNHNS, CDR2 SASEGT. The DNA for the CDR3 is TGTGCCAGCAGTGGGCCACGGCAGGGAGTCGAAAAACTGTTTTTT. Translating it yields CASSGPRQGVEKLFF.